The rows below give T cell receptor beta chains drawn from one sample of a study of T cell responses to AZD1222 COVID-19 vaccine. The method was immunoSEQ multiplex PCR; TCRdb's version includes in-frame clones alone and lacks a portion of them. The sample yields around 100,000 clones, about 93% seen once. Sequencing used peripheral blood, obtained on day 0 of AZD1222 vaccination. These receptors originate from an adult in good health. The CDR3 runs from the conserved cysteine through the conserved F or W. D genes are given only for firm matches. Expanded clones get a size class; other rows say once, few or many, or leave the size out.

j_call clone_size d_call v_call cdr3_nt cdr3_aa
TRBJ1-4 - TRBD1 TRBV2 TGTGCCAGCGAGCCGGGACAGGGGAATGAAAAACTGTTTTTT CASEPGQGNEKLFF
TRBJ1-4 - - TRBV11-2 TGTGCCAGCAGCCGAGACAGCTTCCATGAAAAACTGTTTTTT CASSRDSFHEKLFF
TRBJ2-1 - - TRBV24-1 TGTGCCACCAGTGATTTAGAGGGCCGTAAGAACAATGAGCAGTTCTTC CATSDLEGRKNNEQFF
TRBJ1-1 once - TRBV28 TGTGCCAGCATTTTGACACGGATGAACACTGAAGCTTTCTTT CASILTRMNTEAFF
TRBJ1-6 - - TRBV2 TGTGCCAGCAGAGGGGATAATTCACCCCTCCACTTT CASRGDNSPLHF
TRBJ1-6 - - TRBV27 TGTGCCAGCGCGGGGGGATATAATTCACCCCTCCACTTT CASAGGYNSPLHF
TRBJ2-1 few TRBD1 TRBV7-6 TGTGCCAGCAGCTTCCTCTCAGAGACAGGGGGCCACAACGAGCAGTTCTTC CASSFLSETGGHNEQFF
TRBJ1-5 - - TRBV28 TGTGCCAGCAGTTTATGGGCAGGGGAGAACAATCAGCCCCAGCATTTT CASSLWAGENNQPQHF
TRBJ1-6 - TRBD1 TRBV15 TGTGCCACCAGCAGGGAAACCGGGACAGGGGCTTCACCCCTCCACTTT CATSRETGTGASPLHF
TRBJ1-6 - TRBD1 TRBV2 TGTGCCAGCACCCCGAGGGGACAGAGTTATAATTCACCCCTCCACTTT CASTPRGQSYNSPLHF
TRBJ2-1 - TRBD2 TRBV30 TGTGCCTGGAGTCATAAAGGACTAGCGGACAATGAGCAGTTCTTC CAWSHKGLADNEQFF
TRBJ1-5 - TRBD1 TRBV7-8 TGTGCCAGCAGCTTGGCGGGACAGGGGTCCGTGAGCAATCAGCCCCAGCATTTT CASSLAGQGSVSNQPQHF
TRBJ1-4 - TRBD1 TRBV2 TGTGCCAGCAGTGACGGGACAGCTTATGAAAAACTGTTTTTT CASSDGTAYEKLFF
TRBJ1-2 - - TRBV12-3/TRBV12-4 TGTGCCAGCAGTTTAGGAGCGGCTCGCTACACCTTC CASSLGAARYTF
TRBJ1-6 - - TRBV21-1 TGTGCCAGCAGCAAGCCTAAAAAAGGGAGCTCCTATAATTCACCCCTCCACTTT CASSKPKKGSSYNSPLHF
TRBJ2-4 - TRBD1 TRBV9 TGTGCCAGCAGCGTAGCAGGGGGTACGAACATTCAGTACTTC CASSVAGGTNIQYF
TRBJ2-7 - - TRBV6-6 TGTGCCAGCAGTACAGGGTACGAGCAGTACTTC CASSTGYEQYF
TRBJ1-6 - TRBD1 TRBV3-1/TRBV3-2 TGTGCCAGCAGCCAAGGGACAGGGAATTCACCCCTCCACTTT CASSQGTGNSPLHF
TRBJ2-5 - TRBD1 TRBV27 TGTGCCAGCGCCCGCCGGGACAGGGAAGGCGAGACCCAGTACTTC CASARRDREGETQYF
TRBJ1-5 few - TRBV28 TGTGCCAGCAGTTCGGCGCGGGGACGCAATCAGCCCCAGCATTTT CASSSARGRNQPQHF
TRBJ2-3 - TRBD1 TRBV3-1/TRBV3-2 TGTGCCAGCAGCCACAGGCCCGGGACAGGGGGCGGGGGTAGCGGGAGCAAGCAGTATTTT CASSHRPGTGGGGSGSKQYF
TRBJ2-2 - - TRBV5-1 TGCGCCAGCAGCTCGGGGATCCCCGGGGAGCTGTTTTTT CASSSGIPGELFF
TRBJ2-3 - - TRBV12-5 TGTGCTAGTGCCCTAAGCGGGAGCACAGATACGCAGTATTTT CASALSGSTDTQYF
TRBJ1-2 - - TRBV5-1 TGCGCCAGCAGCTTGGAGGACGGGGTTGGCGGCTACACCTTC CASSLEDGVGGYTF
TRBJ2-2 - - TRBV5-1 TGCGCCAGCAGCCCATGGGACCGGAACACCGGGGAGCTGTTTTTT CASSPWDRNTGELFF
TRBJ1-3 - TRBD1 TRBV28 TGTGCCAGCACGAGGGGGCTCTCTGGAAACACCATATATTTT CASTRGLSGNTIYF
TRBJ1-1 once - TRBV5-1 TGCGCCAGCAGCCCTTCAGGGGAATATTTCGGCACTGAAGCTTTCTTT CASSPSGEYFGTEAFF
TRBJ2-3 - - TRBV5-1 TGCGCCAGCAGCTTGCCTTCAGATACGCAGTATTTT CASSLPSDTQYF
TRBJ2-7 - TRBD2 TRBV7-2 TGTGCCAGCAGCAGGGACTATTCCTACGAGCAGTACTTC CASSRDYSYEQYF
TRBJ1-1 - TRBD1 TRBV28 TGTGCCAGCAGTTTAGGGAGGGGGCGCGACACTGAAGCTTTCTTT CASSLGRGRDTEAFF
TRBJ1-2 - - TRBV13 TGTGCCAGCAGCTTCCTTAACCGGGACATATCCGACTATGGCTACACCTTC CASSFLNRDISDYGYTF
TRBJ2-6 - - TRBV27 TGTGCCAGCAGTTTTATGCTTCGTACCGGGGCCAACGTCCTGACTTTC CASSFMLRTGANVLTF
TRBJ2-7 few TRBD1 TRBV2 TGTGCCAGCAGTGAAGGGATACGACAGGGGGCATGGGGAGAGCAGTACTTC CASSEGIRQGAWGEQYF
TRBJ1-5 - - TRBV27 TGTGCCAGCAAGGGAACTAAGAATCAGCCCCAGCATTTT CASKGTKNQPQHF
TRBJ1-6 - TRBD1 TRBV10-3 TGTGCCATCAGTGGGGGACAGTATACTTCACCCCTCCACTTT CAISGGQYTSPLHF
TRBJ2-3 once TRBD2 TRBV3-1/TRBV3-2 TGTGCCAGCAGCCATAGTAGCGGGAGGTCCCCAGATACGCAGTATTTT CASSHSSGRSPDTQYF
TRBJ2-3 - TRBD2 TRBV18 TGTGCCAGCTCACCACCGGGAGCGGGAGACTTCGCAGATACGCAGTATTTT CASSPPGAGDFADTQYF
TRBJ1-5 - - TRBV6-5 TGTGCCAGCAGTTACTTCGGGCAGAGTAATCAGCCCCAGCATTTT CASSYFGQSNQPQHF
TRBJ1-3 - - TRBV6-1 TGTGCCAGCAGTGAAGGTAACGGAAACACCATATATTTT CASSEGNGNTIYF
TRBJ1-6 - - TRBV28 TGTGCCAGCAGGGGGACGAGTAATTCACCCCTCCACTTT CASRGTSNSPLHF
TRBJ1-6 - - TRBV7-9 TGTGCCAGCAGCCCGAGTCGGGGGAGTAATTCACCCCTCCACTTT CASSPSRGSNSPLHF
TRBJ2-6 - - TRBV28 TGTGCCAGCAGTTTCGAGCACTCTGGGGCCAACGTCCTGACTTTC CASSFEHSGANVLTF
TRBJ1-5 - - TRBV19 TGTGCCAGTAGTATACCAGGACAGCTTAACAATCAGCCCCAGCATTTT CASSIPGQLNNQPQHF
TRBJ2-5 - - TRBV5-1 TGCGCCAGCAGCTTACAAGAGACCCAGTACTTC CASSLQETQYF
TRBJ2-6 - TRBD1 TRBV11-3 TGTGCCAGCAGCTTAGGGACAGGGGTCTCTGGGGCCAACGTCCTGACTTTC CASSLGTGVSGANVLTF
TRBJ2-3 - TRBD2 TRBV10-1 TGCGCCAGCTACTGGGGGACTAGCGGGAGTGGCCGCACAGATACGCAGTATTTT CASYWGTSGSGRTDTQYF
TRBJ1-1 once - TRBV5-1 TGCGCCAGCAGCTTGGTCGTGGGCAGGGGCACTGAAGCTTTCTTT CASSLVVGRGTEAFF
TRBJ2-1 once TRBD1 TRBV7-3 TGTGCCAGCAGCTTAAGAGGGGGCACCGGTGAGCAGTTCTTC CASSLRGGTGEQFF
TRBJ1-1 - TRBD1 TRBV3-1/TRBV3-2 TGTGCCAGCAGCCAAGAAGTTGTGAGGGGGCGGCCCACTGAAGCTTTCTTT CASSQEVVRGRPTEAFF
TRBJ2-1 - - TRBV19 TGTGCCAGTAGTATAGAGCCTAGTTATCAGTTCTTC CASSIEPSYQFF
TRBJ2-7 - - TRBV5-6 TGTGCCAGCAGCTTGCTGGGCGCGGAATCTGGGCAGTACTTC CASSLLGAESGQYF
TRBJ2-2 - TRBD1 TRBV5-4 TGTGCCAGCAGCTTGGTGGCAGGGGGAACCGGGGAGCTGTTTTTT CASSLVAGGTGELFF
TRBJ1-2 few - TRBV5-1 TGCGCCAGTCGTTTGGAGTGGGGAAGTACCTTAAACTATGGCTACACCTTC CASRLEWGSTLNYGYTF